What follows are 30 T cell receptor beta chains derived from one specimen sequenced in a study of T cell clones after liver transplantation. The method was immunoSEQ multiplex PCR; TCRdb's version includes in-frame clones alone and lacks a portion of them. The sample has 95,000 to 130,000 clones; 90% are singletons. The source material was CD4+ T cells from blood, sampled 12 months after liver transplant. The receptors derive from a human patient who received a liver transplant. Some T cells may possibly be graft donor cells.

The chain carries TRBV28 and TRBJ2-1; the match to TRBD2 covers 10 bases. Per germline, CDR1 MDHEN and CDR2 SYDVKM. With 5 bases clipped from V and 9 bases from J, the junction kept 10 bases outside the gene matches. The CDR3 sequence is 15 residues long. The chain's CDR3 is CASSPAQAGGFEQFF. The DNA for the CDR3 is TGTGCCAGCAGTCCCGCCCAAGCGGGAGGGTTTGAGCAGTTCTTC.

With regard to this clone: Other DNA variants within this sample encode the same CDR3. The CDR3 sequence: CASSLVGGNYGYTF. The CDR3 nucleotides are TGCGCCAGCAGCTTGGTTGGGGGAAACTATGGCTACACCTTC. This chain uses TRBV5-1 with TRBJ1-2; tentative D call: TRBD1 (5 bases). Germline CDR1 SGHRS, CDR2 YFSETQ. Trimming cost V 0 bases and J 2 bases, with 8 bases left between them. CDR3 length: 14 residues.

The chain employs TRBV5-8 and TRBJ1-1; the D gene is possibly TRBD1 (6 bases). Germline CDR1 reads SGHTS; CDR2 reads YDEGEE. V gave up 4 bases and J gave up 5 bases, with 12 bases separating them. The CDR3 is 13 residues long. Here the CDR3 DNA reads TGTGCCAGCAGCCTTACAGGGAGGACTGAAGCTTTCTTT. Amino acids: CASSLTGRTEAFF.

V gene TRBV5-1 combines with J gene TRBJ2-2; 7 nucleotides match TRBD2. Germline CDR1 reads SGHRS; CDR2 reads YFSETQ. V dropped 0 bases and J dropped 4; count of bases not matched to a gene: 9. The CDR3 is made up of 17 amino acids. DNA of the CDR3: TGCGCCAGCAGCTTGGAGGCTAGCGGAGCCAGCACCGGGGAGCTGTTTTTT. This codes for CASSLEASGASTGELFF.

This chain uses TRBV5-1 with TRBJ2-7, with D unresolved. CDR3 length: 14 amino acids. Per the germline V gene, CDR1 is SGHRS and CDR2 is YFSETQ. Trimming stripped 4 bases from V and 2 bases from J, with 13 bases between. The CDR3 nucleotides read TGCGCCAGCAGCGCCCGTGTCGAGCCCTACGAGCAGTACTTC. It yields the protein CASSARVEPYEQYF.

The CDR3 reads CATLRDRFYEQYF. The CDR3 DNA reads TGTGCCACCCTCCGGGACAGATTCTACGAGCAGTACTTC. V is TRBV2 and J is TRBJ2-7; 7 bases match TRBD1. This CDR3 is built from 13 residues. V shed 10 bases and J 3 bases; nucleotides not matched to a gene: 9. Per germline, CDR1 SNHLY and CDR2 FYNNEI.

V and J are TRBV11-2 and TRBJ2-2; tentative D call: TRBD2 (6 bases). From germline, CDR1 is SGHAT and CDR2 FQNNGV. Trimming pared 0 bases from V and 0 bases from J, leaving 11 bases between. CDR3 length: 17 residues. The CDR3 sequence: CASSLDRLAANTGELFF. CDR3 DNA sequence: TGTGCCAGCAGCTTAGATCGCTTAGCGGCGAACACCGGGGAGCTGTTTTTT.

The V and J genes are TRBV25-1 and TRBJ1-1; no firm D call. Germline-derived CDR1 and CDR2 are MGHDK and SYGVNS. V was trimmed by 2 bases and J by 5 bases, leaving 9 bases between them. The CDR3 consists of 13 residues. The DNA of the CDR3 is TGTGCCAGCAGTGAAACCGGTTTGACTGAAGCTTTCTTT. It codes for CASSETGLTEAFF.

This sequence joins TRBV27 and TRBJ2-3; perhaps TRBD2 as D (6 bases). Germline values: CDR1 MNHEY, CDR2 SMNVEV (reference sequence). The CDR3 runs 16 residues. V was cut by 5 bases and J by 1 base, with 16 bases left in between. The CDR3 coding sequence is TGTGCCAGCAGTCCGGGACTCGGTCATGGCACAGATACGCAGTATTTT. Translated, it gives CASSPGLGHGTDTQYF.

The genes are TRBV14 and TRBJ1-5; perhaps TRBD1 as D (5 bases). CDR1 is SGHDN, CDR2 FVKESK, per germline. CDR3 length: 16 amino acids. V shed 0 bases and J shed 6 bases, with 15 bases lying between them. CDR3 loop: CASSQEVKGESQPQHF. DNA of the CDR3: TGTGCCAGCAGCCAAGAAGTAAAAGGGGAGAGTCAGCCCCAGCATTTT.

V is TRBV15 and J is TRBJ2-7; the D gene is possibly TRBD1 (6 bases). The CDR3 consists of 10 residues. V was shortened by 8 bases and J by 6 bases, with 8 bases between the two germline ends. CDR1 LNHNV and CDR2 YYDKDF come from the germline V gene (reference sequence). The CDR3 coding sequence is TGTGCCACCGGGGGCGGCGAGCAGTACTTC. Protein product: CATGGGEQYF.

The genes are TRBV6-6 and TRBJ1-5; the match to TRBD1 covers 8 bases. Germline V gene data show CDR1 as MNHNY and CDR2 as SVGAGI (reference sequence). The junction had 4 bases not matched to a gene; V was cut back by 4 bases and J by 5 bases. This CDR3 contains 14 residues. The DNA for the CDR3 is TGTGCCAGCAGTTTGGACAGGGAAGATCAGCCCCAGCATTTT. Translated: CASSLDREDQPQHF.

The genes are TRBV7-3 and TRBJ2-2, with 8 nucleotides matching TRBD2. CDR1 SGHTA and CDR2 FQGTGA come from the germline V gene. This CDR3 has 15 residues. The junction had 4 bases not matched to a gene; V was cut back by 6 bases and J by 1 base. For the CDR3, the DNA is TGTGCCAGCAGTTCCACTAGCGGGAACACCGGGGAGCTGTTTTTT. Protein product: CASSSTSGNTGELFF. Looking up the rest from reference TRBV7-3 and TRBJ2-2 gives the full variable domain: GAGVSQTPSNKVTEKGKYVELRCDPISGHTALYWYRQSLGQGPEFLIYFQGTGAADDSGLPNDRFFAVRPEGSVSTLKIQRTERGDSAVYLCASSSTSGNTGELFFGEGSRLTVL.

V usage is TRBV6-5 and J usage is TRBJ2-2, with 7 bases aligning to TRBD2. Losses at the gene ends were 7 bases for V and 6 bases for J; bases not matched to a gene: 8. Germline-derived CDR1 and CDR2 are MNHEY and SVGAGI. CDR3 length: 14 amino acids. The CDR3 reads CASTRTGGAGELFF. CDR3 nucleotide sequence: TGTGCCAGCACTCGAACGGGAGGAGCCGGGGAGCTGTTTTTT.

This chain connects TRBV7-6 to TRBJ2-1, with D uncertain. This CDR3 region has 14 residues. Trimming shortened V by 1 base and J by 8 bases, and 12 bases separated the two germline ends. The germline V gene encodes CDR1 SGHVS and CDR2 FNYEAQ. The CDR3 region is CASSLVFSSHEQFF. CDR3 DNA sequence: TGTGCCAGCAGCTTAGTTTTTAGCTCCCATGAGCAGTTCTTC. The variable domain in full, with the rest retrieved from reference TRBV7-6 and TRBJ2-1, is GAGVSQSPRYKVTKRGQDVALRCDPISGHVSLYWYRQALGQGPEFLTYFNYEAQQDKSGLPNDRFSAERPEGSISTLTIQRTEQRDSAMYRCASSLVFSSHEQFFGPGTRLTVL.

The rearrangement uses TRBV15 and TRBJ1-4; D possibly corresponds to TRBD1 (6 bases). CDR1 is LNHNV, CDR2 YYDKDF, per germline (reference sequence). CDR3 length: 15 residues. Deletions cut 5 bases from V and 3 bases from J, with 13 bases between. The CDR3 spells CATSQGGGPNEKLFF. CDR3 nucleotide sequence: TGTGCCACCAGCCAAGGCGGGGGGCCTAATGAAAAACTGTTTTTT.

The J gene is TRBJ1-6, the V gene TRBV5-6; no reliable D call. Germline lookup yields CDR1 SGHDT and CDR2 YYEEEE. The CDR3 covers 16 residues. The V end lost 0 bases, the J end lost 9 bases, and 16 bases lay between the germline ends. In DNA, the CDR3 is TGTGCCAGCAGCTTGGCCAGCCAGATAGGAGGTTCACCCCTCCACTTT. Translating gives CASSLASQIGGSPLHF.

This clone has only one observation. V and J are TRBV7-9 and TRBJ2-5, with a tentative D call TRBD2 (6 bases). V shed 1 base and J shed 2 bases, with 8 bases lying between them. The CDR3 runs 14 residues. CDR1 SEHNR and CDR2 FQNEAQ come from the germline V gene (reference sequence). The DNA of the CDR3 is TGTGCCAGCAGCTTAGGGACTACGCAAGAGACCCAGTACTTC. It translates to CASSLGTTQETQYF. The variable domain in full, completed from reference TRBV7-9 and TRBJ2-5, reads DTGVSQNPRHKITKRGQNVTFRCDPISEHNRLYWYRQTLGQGPEFLTYFQNEAQLEKSRLLSDRFSAERPKGSFSTLEIQRTEQGDSAMYLCASSLGTTQETQYFGPGTRLLVL.

The V gene is TRBV15, the J gene TRBJ1-5; D may be TRBD1 (6 bases). This CDR3 comprises 12 residues. The germline V gene encodes CDR1 LNHNV and CDR2 YYDKDF (reference sequence). V was pared by 4 bases and J by 6 bases, with 7 bases between. The CDR3 sequence: CATSKGGQPQHF. Here the CDR3 DNA reads TGTGCCACCAGCAAGGGGGGTCAGCCCCAGCATTTT.

This rearrangement joins TRBV6-6 to TRBJ2-3; 7 nucleotides line up with TRBD1. Germline CDR1 is MNHNY and CDR2 is SVGAGI (reference sequence). The CDR3 runs to 13 residues. With 5 bases clipped from V and 5 bases from J, the junction kept 4 bases outside the gene matches. CDR3 loop: CASSPRTGDTQYF. The CDR3 coding sequence is TGTGCCAGCAGTCCCCGGACAGGAGATACGCAGTATTTT.

The V and J genes are TRBV27 and TRBJ2-2, with D maybe TRBD2 (6 bases). The CDR3 runs to 14 residues. The V and J ends lost 6 bases and 7 bases respectively, with 15 bases between them. Per the germline V gene, CDR1 is MNHEY and CDR2 is SMNVEV (reference sequence). The CDR3 loop reads CASRAGLVGGELFF. DNA of the CDR3: TGTGCCAGCAGGGCGGGATTAGTTGGCGGGGAGCTGTTTTTT.

The chain carries TRBV11-2 and TRBJ1-1; D perhaps matches TRBD1 (5 bases). Trimming stripped 2 bases from V and 3 bases from J, with 7 bases between. CDR1 SGHAT and CDR2 FQNNGV come from the germline V gene. CDR3 length: 13 amino acids. This chain's CDR3 is CASSLLGDTEAFF. The CDR3 bases are TGTGCCAGCAGCTTACTGGGGGACACTGAAGCTTTCTTT.

This clone has a handful of counts. This chain links TRBV7-3 with TRBJ2-1; 11 bases line up with TRBD2. The ends lost 1 base at V and 10 bases at J; junction bases unmatched: 15. The CDR3 loop spans 18 amino acids. The germline gives CDR1 SGHTA, CDR2 FQGTGA. CDR3 amino acids: CASSLSPRDSGRAGEQFF. Here the CDR3 DNA reads TGTGCCAGCAGCTTAAGCCCCCGGGATAGCGGGAGGGCCGGGGAGCAGTTCTTC. The entire variable domain, with the rest obtained from reference TRBV7-3 and TRBJ2-1, is as follows: GAGVSQTPSNKVTEKGKYVELRCDPISGHTALYWYRQSLGQGPEFLIYFQGTGAADDSGLPNDRFFAVRPEGSVSTLKIQRTERGDSAVYLCASSLSPRDSGRAGEQFFGPGTRLTVL.

The chain is built from TRBV7-9 and TRBJ2-3; 11 nucleotides line up with TRBD2. Germline CDR1 and CDR2: SEHNR and FQNEAQ (reference sequence). With V trimmed by 5 bases and J by 2 bases, 6 bases remained unmatched. This CDR3 is built from 16 residues. The DNA of the CDR3 is TGTGCCAGCAGCGCCGGGACTAGCGGATTCACAGATACGCAGTATTTT. As protein: CASSAGTSGFTDTQYF.

The chain links TRBV28 to TRBJ1-2, with D possibly matching TRBD1 (5 bases). The CDR3 loop spans 19 amino acids. Trimming took 5 bases from V and 4 from J, leaving 29 bases between them. Germline lookup yields CDR1 MDHEN and CDR2 SYDVKM. The CDR3 nucleotides are TGTGCCAGCAGTCCCATAAACCATGGATCGCTAACGGGGCTCTATGGCTACACCTTC. Translation: CASSPINHGSLTGLYGYTF.

The chain couples TRBV5-6 to TRBJ2-7; perhaps TRBD2 as D (5 bases). Between the trimmed V and J ends, which lost 4 bases and 2 bases, there was a span of 19 bases. The germline V gene has CDR1 SGHDT and CDR2 YYEEEE. The CDR3 loop spans 16 amino acids. The CDR3 sequence: CASSLSGESGTYEQYF. DNA of the CDR3: TGTGCCAGCAGCCTAAGCGGCGAGAGCGGAACCTACGAGCAGTACTTC. Full variable domain (remainder filled in from reference TRBV5-6 and TRBJ2-7): DAGVTQSPTHLIKTRGQQVTLRCSPKSGHDTVSWYQQALGQGPQFIFQYYEEEERQRGNFPDRFSGHQFPNYSSELNVNALLLGDSALYLCASSLSGESGTYEQYFGPGTRLTVT.

The chain combines TRBV19 with TRBJ1-1, with TRBD1 matching over 12 bases. The germline gives CDR1 LNHDA, CDR2 SQIVND (reference sequence). CDR3 length equals 16 residues. Trimming removed 2 bases from V and 4 bases from J; junction bases left unmatched: 5. This CDR3 reads CASSIRDRGPGTEAFF. In DNA, the CDR3 is TGTGCCAGTAGTATACGGGACAGGGGGCCCGGCACTGAAGCTTTCTTT.

The chain uses TRBV7-9 and TRBJ2-2, with D perhaps TRBD1 (6 bases). CDR3 length: 14 amino acids. The germline gives CDR1 SEHNR, CDR2 FQNEAQ (reference sequence). V lost 6 bases and J 1 base, leaving 9 bases between the germline ends. The CDR3 region is CASRRDKNTGELFF. The DNA of the CDR3 is TGTGCCAGCAGAAGGGACAAGAACACCGGGGAGCTGTTTTTT.

This clone was recorded many times. The rearrangement joins TRBV27 to TRBJ1-3; D is ambiguous. V was trimmed by 5 bases and J by 2 bases, leaving 10 bases between them. CDR3 size: 14 residues. Germline-derived CDR1 and CDR2 are MNHEY and SMNVEV (reference sequence). The CDR3 spells CASSPTTPGNTIYF. The CDR3 DNA follows: TGTGCCAGCAGTCCAACGACACCTGGAAACACCATATATTTT.

The rearrangement links TRBV7-9 to TRBJ1-1; 8 nucleotides agree with TRBD1. V lost 5 bases, J lost 5 bases, and 4 bases stayed unmatched. Germline loops: CDR1 SEHNR, CDR2 FQNEAQ (reference sequence). The CDR3 contains 13 residues. DNA for the CDR3: TGTGCCAGCAGCATACAGGGGGGAACTGAAGCTTTCTTT. This sequence encodes CASSIQGGTEAFF.